The next 26 T cell receptor beta chains were all read from a single sample in a study of T cell responses to AZD1222 COVID-19 vaccine. The method was immunoSEQ multiplex PCR; TCRdb's version includes in-frame clones alone and lacks a portion of them. The profile shows 100,000 or so clones, approximately 87% of them singletons. The sample here was peripheral blood, taken on day 0 of AZD1222 vaccination. Receptors were obtained from an adult in good health.

The CDR3, as DNA: TGTGCCAGCAGCTTCACAGGGGGCGGGGCGGACGAGCAGTACTTC. Protein sequence: CASSFTGGGADEQYF. This chain uses TRBV7-9 with TRBJ2-7; 9 bases fit TRBD1. Germline CDR1 SEHNR, CDR2 FQNEAQ (reference sequence). Unmatched junction bases numbered 8, after V lost 3 bases and J lost 5 bases. The CDR3 consists of 15 residues.

The chain links TRBV12-3 or TRBV12-4 to TRBJ1-5; D gene uncertain. CDR3 size: 13 residues. Trimming removed 5 bases from V and 7 bases from J, with 12 bases in between. The CDR3 protein is CASSLTSRQPQHF. The CDR3 DNA sequence: TGTGCCAGCAGTCTCACTTCAAGACAGCCCCAGCATTTT.

V is TRBV14 and J is TRBJ1-4, with D hard to call. Germline-derived CDR1 and CDR2 are SGHDN and FVKESK. The CDR3 contains 12 residues. The germline V and J ends were trimmed by 3 bases and 12 bases, with 11 bases remaining between them. The CDR3 sequence is CASSQPPEELFF. The CDR3 nucleotides are TGTGCCAGCAGCCAGCCTCCCGAGGAACTGTTTTTT.

J is TRBJ2-3 and V is TRBV6-4; tentatively, D is TRBD1 (6 bases). CDR1 MRHNA and CDR2 SNTAGT come from the germline V gene. V lost 2 bases to trimming and J lost 2 bases, with 8 bases between them. This CDR3 region has 14 residues. The CDR3 loop reads CASSDGGHTDTQYF. CDR3 in DNA: TGTGCCAGCAGTGACGGGGGACACACAGATACGCAGTATTTT.

J is TRBJ1-4 and V is TRBV19; D might be TRBD1 (5 bases). V dropped 4 bases and J dropped 4 bases, with 13 bases sitting between them. Germline CDR1 LNHDA, CDR2 SQIVND (reference sequence). The CDR3 length is 15 residues. Here the CDR3 DNA reads TGTGCCAGTAGTACCCTGACAGACCTTAATGAAAAACTGTTTTTT. It codes for CASSTLTDLNEKLFF.

This clone was seen a handful of times. The chain employs TRBV9 and TRBJ1-1; no clear D gene. Germline V gene data show CDR1 as SGDLS and CDR2 as YYNGEE. The V end lost 2 bases, the J end lost 1 base, and 6 bases lay between the germline ends. The CDR3 length is 13 residues. For the CDR3, the DNA is TGTGCCAGCAGCGTGAGCTGGAACACTGAAGCTTTCTTT. This translates into CASSVSWNTEAFF.

This chain joins TRBV10-3 and TRBJ1-4; TRBD1 matches 9 bases. J gave up 7 bases and V 3 bases, and 9 bases lay outside the gene matches. Looked up from germline, CDR1 is ENHRY and CDR2 is SYGVKD. The CDR3 contains 16 residues. The DNA of the CDR3 is TGTGCCATCAGTGAAAGTACAGGGGGCCGTCTTGAAAAACTGTTTTTT. It translates to CAISESTGGRLEKLFF.

The chain couples TRBV4-2 to TRBJ2-4, with TRBD1 as a possible D gene (6 bases). The V end lost 1 base, the J end lost 8 bases, and 12 bases lay between the germline ends. Germline CDR1 and CDR2: LGHNA and YNFKEQ. The CDR3 is 14 residues long. The CDR3 DNA sequence: TGTGCCAGCAGCCAAGTGGGCGAGGGGGACATTCAGTACTTC. The encoded protein is CASSQVGEGDIQYF.

This chain connects TRBV7-8 to TRBJ1-2; perhaps TRBD1 as D (5 bases). CDR1 SGHVS and CDR2 FQNEAQ come from the germline V gene. The V and J ends lost 4 bases and 4 bases respectively, with 13 bases between them. The CDR3 has 14 residues. CDR3 nucleotide sequence: TGTGCCAGCAGCTCACCGGGACTGATCTATGGCTACACCTTC. Protein product: CASSSPGLIYGYTF. The entire variable domain, with the rest obtained from reference TRBV7-8 and TRBJ1-2, is as follows: GAGVSQSPRYKVAKRGQDVALRCDPISGHVSLFWYQQALGQGPEFLTYFQNEAQLDKSGLPSDRFFAERPEGSVSTLKIQRTQQEDSAVYLCASSSPGLIYGYTFGSGTRLTVV.

This chain joins TRBV5-1 and TRBJ1-1; D call uncertain. CDR3 length equals 14 residues. Deletions cut 4 bases from V and 4 bases from J, with 14 bases between. Looked up from germline, CDR1 is SGHRS and CDR2 is YFSETQ. The chain's CDR3 is CASSPRPTSTEAFF. For the CDR3, the DNA is TGCGCCAGCAGCCCTCGACCTACCAGCACTGAAGCTTTCTTT. Full variable domain (remainder filled in from reference TRBV5-1 and TRBJ1-1): KAGVTQTPRYLIKTRGQQVTLSCSPISGHRSVSWYQQTPGQGLQFLFEYFSETQRNKGNFPGRFSGRQFSNSRSEMNVSTLELGDSALYLCASSPRPTSTEAFFGQGTRLTVV.

The chain carries TRBV2 and TRBJ1-1; 8 bases match TRBD1. This CDR3 is built from 15 residues. The V segment lost 5 bases and the J segment 3 bases; nucleotides outside the gene matches: 8. Germline assignment: CDR1 SNHLY and CDR2 FYNNEI. The CDR3 protein is CASSKGRTGHTEAFF. CDR3 nucleotide sequence: TGTGCCAGCAGTAAAGGTAGGACAGGGCACACTGAAGCTTTCTTT.

This chain joins TRBV6-5 and TRBJ2-5; D gene uncertain. In germline, CDR1 is MNHEY, CDR2 SVGAGI. This CDR3 spans 14 amino acids. Trimming pared 0 bases from V and 5 bases from J, leaving 10 bases between. CDR3 protein: CASSYSSAPETQYF. The DNA of the CDR3 is TGTGCCAGCAGTTACTCCAGTGCCCCGGAGACCCAGTACTTC.

This chain uses TRBV5-6 with TRBJ1-1; no clear D. Germline values: CDR1 SGHDT, CDR2 YYEEEE. The CDR3 is made up of 14 amino acids. The ends were cut back, 2 bases at V and 4 bases at J, with 12 bases in the middle. CDR3 loop: CASSFISYGTEAFF. The CDR3, as DNA: TGTGCCAGCAGCTTTATCTCGTATGGCACTGAAGCTTTCTTT.

This sequence joins TRBV12-5 and TRBJ2-3; no clear D. Trimming cost V 4 bases and J 9 bases, with 23 bases left between them. Germline values: CDR1 LGHNT, CDR2 FRNRAP. The CDR3 loop spans 16 amino acids. CDR3 residues: CASGSPGQGSLGTQYF. The CDR3 bases are TGTGCTAGTGGTTCACCCGGCCAAGGTTCGTTAGGGACGCAGTATTTT.

With regard to this clone: A junction end diverges from the germline sequence, so it may reflect a read error. V gene TRBV10-1 combines with J gene TRBJ1-6; no reliable D call. CDR3 length: 11 residues. Germline V gene data show CDR1 as WNHNN and CDR2 as SYGVQD (reference sequence). CDR3 sequence reads: CASSDNLPLHF. The CDR3 bases are TGCGCCAGCAGTGATAATTTACCCCTCCACTTT.

The rearrangement uses TRBV6-2 or TRBV6-3 and TRBJ2-1; 10 nucleotides align to TRBD2. V lost 6 bases to trimming and J lost 3 bases; unmatched junction nucleotides: 5. Per germline, CDR1 MNHEY and CDR2 SVGEGT. The CDR3 runs to 15 residues. CDR3 protein: CASSLAGGIYNEQFF. The CDR3 DNA follows: TGTGCCAGCAGCTTAGCGGGAGGAATCTACAATGAGCAGTTCTTC.

The rearrangement joins TRBV9 to TRBJ2-1, with TRBD2 matching over 8 bases. V lost 4 bases and J lost 0; bases outside the gene matches: 9. The CDR3 covers 17 residues. In germline, CDR1 is SGDLS, CDR2 YYNGEE. CDR3 protein: CASSPGGGGSSYNEQFF. The CDR3 region has the DNA TGTGCCAGCAGCCCCGGGGGGGGCGGAAGCTCCTACAATGAGCAGTTCTTC.

The chain is built from TRBV7-9 and TRBJ1-4, with D unresolved. V was trimmed by 5 bases and J by 8 bases, leaving 18 bases between them. Germline V gene lookup returns CDR1 SEHNR and CDR2 FQNEAQ (reference sequence). CDR3 length equals 15 residues. CDR3 coding DNA: TGTGCCAGCAGCCCCTCTGGGAAGGTTAGGGAAAAACTGTTTTTT. The encoded protein is CASSPSGKVREKLFF.

Within the sample, this clone is medium-sized. This chain links TRBV19 with TRBJ1-3, with TRBD1 as a possible D gene (5 bases). V was trimmed by 4 bases and J by 3 bases, leaving 22 bases between them. The germline CDR1 and CDR2 sequences are LNHDA and SQIVND (reference sequence). This CDR3 comprises 18 residues. CDR3 in amino acids: CASSNIFGTKGFGNTIYF. The CDR3 DNA reads as TGTGCCAGTAGTAATATTTTTGGGACTAAGGGCTTTGGAAACACCATATATTTT.

The chain employs TRBV28 and TRBJ1-4, with D maybe TRBD1 (6 bases). The CDR3 has 14 residues. The germline V gene encodes CDR1 MDHEN and CDR2 SYDVKM. V dropped 6 bases and J dropped 4 bases, with 12 bases sitting between them. The CDR3 DNA reads TGTGCCAGCAGCTACAGGGAAATTAATGAAAAACTGTTTTTT. It specifies CASSYREINEKLFF.

The V and J genes are TRBV10-3 and TRBJ1-2, with TRBD1 identical over 7 bases. The CDR3 loop spans 13 amino acids. With 10 bases clipped from V and 7 bases from J, the junction kept 12 bases outside the gene matches. Per germline, CDR1 ENHRY and CDR2 SYGVKD. CDR3 DNA sequence: TGTGCCAGCCAACAGGGGATAGCGTTTGGCTACACCTTC. This sequence encodes CASQQGIAFGYTF.

This chain joins TRBV29-1 and TRBJ1-5, with TRBD1 identical over 8 bases. The CDR3 is 14 amino acids. Germline values: CDR1 SQVTM, CDR2 ANQGSEA. V trimming: 6 bases; J trimming: 5 bases; junction bases outside the gene matches: 9. CDR3 residues: CSVATGGWDQPQHF. CDR3 bases: TGCAGCGTCGCAACAGGGGGATGGGATCAGCCCCAGCATTTT.

This clone is a singleton in its sample. V and J are TRBV6-5 and TRBJ2-3; no definite D call. The CDR3 totals 15 residues. V shed 4 bases and J shed 3 bases, with 14 bases lying between them. Germline V gene sequence: CDR1 MNHEY, CDR2 SVGAGI. The CDR3 DNA follows: TGTGCCAGCAGTTTTTCCTGGGCGAGTACAGATACGCAGTATTTT. This gives the protein CASSFSWASTDTQYF.

On this clone itself: The germline gene is not matched at one end of the junction; a read error may be the cause. This sequence joins TRBV5-8 and TRBJ1-2; 7 bases fit TRBD1. Germline V gene data show CDR1 as SGHTS and CDR2 as YDEGEE. The CDR3 consists of 14 residues. The CDR3 sequence is CASSPTPLLDRDSF. In DNA form, the CDR3 reads TGTGCCAGCAGCCCGACACCTCTGCTAGACAGGGACTCCTTC.

This clone was counted a single time. The gene calls are TRBV5-4 and TRBJ2-7; 12 nucleotides align to TRBD2. Losses at the gene ends were 3 bases for V and 10 bases for J; bases not matched to a gene: 5. The CDR3 is made up of 13 amino acids. Germline CDR1 SGHNT, CDR2 YYREEE (reference sequence). In DNA form, the CDR3 reads TGTGCCAGCAGCTGGGAGACTAGCGGGAGTCAGTACTTC. Encoded protein: CASSWETSGSQYF.

This clone was counted between two and nine times. This chain connects TRBV9 to TRBJ2-3; 9 bases fit TRBD1. The V gene's germline CDR1 is SGDLS and CDR2 YYNGEE. V dropped 3 bases and J dropped 2; count of bases not matched to a gene: 7. The CDR3 is 16 amino acids. Here the CDR3 DNA reads TGTGCCAGCAGCGGGTCCGGGACAGGGCTCACAGATACGCAGTATTTT. It is translated as CASSGSGTGLTDTQYF.